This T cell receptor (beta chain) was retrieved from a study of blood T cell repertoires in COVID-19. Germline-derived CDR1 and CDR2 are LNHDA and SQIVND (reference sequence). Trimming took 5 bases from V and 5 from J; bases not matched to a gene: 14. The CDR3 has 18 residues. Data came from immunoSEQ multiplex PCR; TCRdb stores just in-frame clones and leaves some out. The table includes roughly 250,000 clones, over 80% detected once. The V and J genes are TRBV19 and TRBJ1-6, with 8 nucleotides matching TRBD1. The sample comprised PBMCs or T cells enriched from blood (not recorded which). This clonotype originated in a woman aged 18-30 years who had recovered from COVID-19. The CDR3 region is CASSPTGALILNNSPLHF. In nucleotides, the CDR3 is TGTGCCAGTAGTCCGACAGGGGCGCTCATTTTGAATAATTCACCCCTCCACTTT.